This TCR beta chain was captured in a study of blood T cell repertoires in COVID-19. Whole-study context: The samples span acute and convalescent COVID-19 from the United States, Italy and Spain.

Germline V lookup: CDR1 ENHRY, CDR2 SYGVKD. V shed 10 bases and J shed 2 bases, with 9 bases lying between them. CDR3 size: 11 residues. As processed by the authors: Using reference gene primer amplification, nucleated cell counts were estimated. TCRdb's copy holds only in-frame clones and misses some; the assay was immunoSEQ multiplex PCR. V and J calls and clone size come straight from that table; D and trimming were deduced from the DNA. The sample lists roughly 400,000 clones; over 75% were seen once. This study enrolled people aged roughly 18 to 90 from around 26 US geographic areas. Up to 2 weeks before entering the study, exposed participants had met a COVID-19 case.

The genes are TRBV10-3 and TRBJ2-7, with a tentative D call TRBD1 (6 bases). The sequencing input was PBMCs or T cells enriched from blood (not recorded which). This sequence was found in a woman under 30 who had been exposed to COVID-19. The CDR3 spells CATGTPYEQYF. The DNA for the CDR3 is TGTGCCACCGGGACACCCTACGAGCAGTACTTC.